These 25 T cell receptor beta chains were all obtained from the same sample, sequenced in a study of T cell responses to AZD1222 COVID-19 vaccine (dated by TCRdb to 2020 to 2022). Receptors were amplified or captured by the immunoSEQ multiplex PCR assay. TCRdb holds this immuneACCESS table with in-frame rearrangements only. Some clones are missing; in checked studies, unresolved V genes explain under half, and the rest has no known cause. For this sample the table gives around 100,000 clones, of which 70% to 90% were detected only once. Roughly 21% of the sample comes from the top ten. The time point label here, explained by the study, means: baseline before first vaccination. Specimen: peripheral blood, collected on day 0 of AZD1222 vaccination. The receptors were sampled from an adult in good health.

CDR3 in amino acids: CASRAGTGGNTIYF. The DNA for the CDR3 is TGTGCCAGCAGGGCCGGGACAGGGGGAAACACCATATATTTT. This chain uses TRBV6-5 with TRBJ1-3, with 9 nucleotides matching TRBD1. The CDR3 sequence is 14 residues long. V shed 6 bases and J 4 bases; nucleotides not matched to a gene: 4. The germline gives CDR1 MNHEY, CDR2 SVGAGI.

The chain carries TRBV5-1 and TRBJ2-2; D uncertain. Germline CDR1 reads SGHRS; CDR2 reads YFSETQ. The CDR3 sequence is 13 residues long. V lost 1 base, J lost 7 bases, and 8 bases lay in between. CDR3 DNA sequence: TGCGCCAGCAGCTTGAACAGCCTCGGGGAGCTGTTTTTT. Translating it yields CASSLNSLGELFF.

This clone was seen once. V gene TRBV9 combines with J gene TRBJ1-6; 10 nucleotides match TRBD1. V lost 2 bases, J lost 7 bases, and 3 bases stayed unmatched. Germline V lookup: CDR1 SGDLS, CDR2 YYNGEE. The CDR3 has 15 amino acids. The CDR3 DNA reads as TGTGCCAGCAGCGTCCGACAGGGGGCCAATTCACCCCTCCACTTT. Its translation is CASSVRQGANSPLHF.

The chain has TRBV5-1 and TRBJ1-1; D uncertain. Between the trimmed V and J ends, which lost 4 bases and 0 bases, there was a span of 10 bases. The CDR3 extends over 14 amino acids. Germline lookup yields CDR1 SGHRS and CDR2 YFSETQ. CDR3 sequence (DNA): TGCGCCAGCAGCCCCGACACAGTGAACACTGAAGCTTTCTTT. This gives the protein CASSPDTVNTEAFF.

This chain joins TRBV12-3 or TRBV12-4 and TRBJ2-3; a possible D gene is TRBD1 (6 bases). Trimming cost V 5 bases and J 1 base, with 7 bases left between them. The CDR3 is 13 amino acids. CDR3 DNA: TGTGCCAGCAGTCACAGGGGCACAGATACGCAGTATTTT. The encoded protein is CASSHRGTDTQYF.

The rearrangement joins TRBV28 to TRBJ1-1, with D maybe TRBD1 (5 bases). The CDR3 spans 15 residues. Germline V gene data show CDR1 as MDHEN and CDR2 as SYDVKM. V was cut by 4 bases and J by 3 bases, with 15 bases left in between. CDR3 DNA: TGTGCCAGCAGTTCTCCTGGGGGGGTTTACACTGAAGCTTTCTTT. Amino acid sequence: CASSSPGGVYTEAFF. The full variable domain, completed using reference TRBV28 and TRBJ1-1, is DVKVTQSSRYLVKRTGEKVFLECVQDMDHENMFWYRQDPGLGLRLIYFSYDVKMKEKGDIPEGYSVSREKKERFSLILESASTNQTSMYLCASSSPGGVYTEAFFGQGTRLTVV.

This chain links TRBV24-1 with TRBJ1-2; no definite D call. Per germline, CDR1 KGHDR and CDR2 SFDVKD. The CDR3 runs 10 residues. The germline V and J ends were trimmed by 9 bases and 8 bases, with 9 bases remaining between them. The CDR3 spells CATSLRGYTF. As DNA, the CDR3 is TGTGCCACCTCACTACGAGGCTACACCTTC.

The chain joins TRBV5-1 to TRBJ1-4, with D possibly matching TRBD1 (6 bases). Germline CDR1 reads SGHRS; CDR2 reads YFSETQ. The length of the CDR3 is 16 residues. Trimming removed 4 bases from V and 3 bases from J, with 16 bases in between. The CDR3 here is CASSRTVNIANEKLFF. DNA of the CDR3: TGCGCCAGCAGCCGGACAGTCAACATAGCTAATGAAAAACTGTTTTTT.

CDR3 residues: CASSLLPSETYEQYF. CDR3 in DNA: TGCGCCAGCAGCTTGCTCCCTAGCGAGACCTACGAGCAGTACTTC. The chain uses TRBV5-1 and TRBJ2-7, with D perhaps TRBD2 (6 bases). CDR3 length: 15 residues. Germline-derived CDR1 and CDR2 are SGHRS and YFSETQ. Trimming took 1 base from V and 2 from J, leaving 13 bases between them.

J is TRBJ2-7 and V is TRBV10-3, with TRBD1 matching over 9 bases. Per germline, CDR1 ENHRY and CDR2 SYGVKD. The CDR3 spans 13 residues. V gave up 11 bases and J gave up 3 bases; unmatched junction bases: 8. The CDR3 bases are TGTGCCCTCCGACAGGGGGTCAGCTACGAGCAGTACTTC. Translating it yields CALRQGVSYEQYF.

CDR3 protein: CASSPRTGRLQNIQYF. The CDR3 region has the DNA TGTGCCAGCAGTCCTCGAACGGGACGGTTACAAAACATTCAGTACTTC. The chain couples TRBV28 to TRBJ2-4; D may match TRBD1 or TRBD2 (5 bases each). The V gene lost 5 bases and the J gene lost 5 bases, with 19 bases spanning the gap. The CDR3 contains 16 residues. Germline lookup yields CDR1 MDHEN and CDR2 SYDVKM.

The chain has TRBV7-2 and TRBJ1-2; D is uncertain. CDR1 and CDR2 from the germline V gene are SGHTA and FQGNSA. The CDR3 covers 15 residues. V was shortened by 0 bases and J by 0 bases, with 8 bases between the two germline ends. In nucleotides, the CDR3 is TGTGCCAGCAGCTTAGCTCTCCGATCTAACTATGGCTACACCTTC. This sequence encodes CASSLALRSNYGYTF.

J is TRBJ1-1 and V is TRBV23-1, with 7 bases aligning to TRBD1. TRBV23-1 is identified as an open reading frame with a role that is uncertain. The ends lost 8 bases at V and 6 bases at J; junction bases unmatched: 6. The CDR3 has 12 residues. In DNA form, the CDR3 reads TGCGCCAGCGGGCAGACAGGGCCTGAAGCTTTCTTT. Protein product: CASGQTGPEAFF.

This clone occurred once. The chain couples TRBV19 to TRBJ1-5; D may be TRBD1 (5 bases). The CDR3 length is 15 residues. Germline values: CDR1 LNHDA, CDR2 SQIVND (reference sequence). Trimming left V 3 bases short and J 4 bases short, with 13 bases between. CDR3 amino acids: CASSINGAPNQPQHF. The DNA for the CDR3 is TGTGCCAGTAGTATCAATGGGGCTCCAAATCAGCCCCAGCATTTT. The whole variable domain, filled in from reference TRBV19 and TRBJ1-5, reads DGGITQSPKYLFRKEGQNVTLSCEQNLNHDAMYWYRQDPGQGLRLIYYSQIVNDFQKGDIAEGYSVSREKKESFPLTVTSAQKNPTAFYLCASSINGAPNQPQHFGDGTRLSIL.

This chain uses TRBV19 with TRBJ1-2; the D is unclear. The germline V gene has CDR1 LNHDA and CDR2 SQIVND (reference sequence). The germline V and J ends were trimmed by 10 bases and 0 bases, with 12 bases remaining between them. The CDR3 sequence is 13 residues long. In DNA form, the CDR3 reads TGTGCCACCGAGCTAGGTTCTAACTATGGCTACACCTTC. Translating it yields CATELGSNYGYTF.

The chain is built from TRBV18 and TRBJ1-2; perhaps TRBD1 as D (5 bases). The CDR3 covers 15 residues. V dropped 3 bases and J dropped 4 bases, with 15 bases sitting between them. Germline CDR1 is KGHSH and CDR2 is LQKENI. CDR3: CASSPRVAKGYGYTF. The CDR3 bases are TGTGCCAGCTCACCCAGGGTGGCGAAAGGCTATGGCTACACCTTC.

On this clone: The junction does not match germline at one end; this may be a read error. The chain links TRBV10-3 to TRBJ2-7, with 8 bases aligning to TRBD1. CDR1 and CDR2 (germline): ENHRY, SYGVKD. CDR3 length: 14 residues. In DNA, the CDR3 is TGTGCCATCAGGACGACAGGGGAATCCTCCGAGCAGTACTTC. This gives the protein CAIRTTGESSEQYF.

The rearrangement joins TRBV4-3 to TRBJ1-2; D is uncertain. Trimming pared 4 bases from V and 4 bases from J, leaving 13 bases between. The CDR3 has 14 residues. CDR1 is LGHNA, CDR2 YSLEER, per germline. CDR3 protein: CASSPGGRRYGYTF. In DNA, the CDR3 is TGCGCCAGCAGCCCCGGCGGAAGACGCTATGGCTACACCTTC.

This rearrangement joins TRBV7-7 to TRBJ2-5, with 9 bases aligning to TRBD1. Germline CDR1 is SSHAT and CDR2 is FNYEAQ (reference sequence). V shed 4 bases and J 4 bases; nucleotides not matched to a gene: 7. This CDR3 has 15 amino acids. The CDR3 reads CASSSRTGVGETQYF. In DNA, the CDR3 is TGTGCCAGCAGCTCTAGGACAGGGGTGGGAGAGACCCAGTACTTC.

This chain links TRBV7-8 with TRBJ2-7; TRBD1 matches 8 bases. Germline V gene sequence: CDR1 SGHVS, CDR2 FQNEAQ. J lost 3 bases, V lost 4 bases, and 8 bases had no gene match. This CDR3 contains 15 residues. CDR3 coding DNA: TGTGCCAGCAGCTCAGGACAGGGATTAAACTACGAGCAGTACTTC. Translated, it gives CASSSGQGLNYEQYF.

This clone was picked up a small number of times. V gene TRBV28 combines with J gene TRBJ2-7, with 11 bases matching TRBD2. The CDR3 is made up of 17 amino acids. Germline lookup yields CDR1 MDHEN and CDR2 SYDVKM. J lost 3 bases, V lost 6 bases, and 13 bases had no gene match. CDR3 residues: CASRTAAGTSGSYEQYF. The CDR3 nucleotides are TGTGCCAGCAGAACGGCGGCAGGGACTAGCGGAAGCTACGAGCAGTACTTC.

J is TRBJ1-5 and V is TRBV20-1; 10 bases agree with TRBD1. Germline lookup yields CDR1 DFQATT and CDR2 SNEGSKA (reference sequence). Losses at the gene ends were 3 bases for V and 4 bases for J; bases not matched to a gene: 3. CDR3 length equals 14 residues. CDR3 sequence: CSASWGQGNQPQHF. Here the CDR3 DNA reads TGCAGTGCTAGTTGGGGACAGGGGAATCAGCCCCAGCATTTT.

The chain couples TRBV10-3 to TRBJ2-1; TRBD2 matches at 7 bases. Per the germline V gene, CDR1 is ENHRY and CDR2 is SYGVKD. V was pared by 8 bases and J by 5 bases, with 12 bases of the junction left unmatched. This CDR3 comprises 15 residues. DNA of the CDR3: TGTGCCATCGGGACTATTGTTGGGGGTCACAATGAGCAGTTCTTC. Amino acid sequence: CAIGTIVGGHNEQFF.

This sequence joins TRBV24-1 and TRBJ2-3; perhaps TRBD2 as D (6 bases). The CDR3 extends over 16 amino acids. Germline values: CDR1 KGHDR, CDR2 SFDVKD. V dropped 0 bases and J dropped 1 base, with 10 bases sitting between them. CDR3: CATSDLHGGGTDTQYF. CDR3 coding DNA: TGTGCCACCAGTGATTTGCACGGAGGGGGCACAGATACGCAGTATTTT.

The V and J genes are TRBV28 and TRBJ1-6; TRBD1 might be the D (6 bases). V lost 5 bases and J 7 bases, leaving 9 bases between the germline ends. CDR3 size: 13 residues. Germline V gene data show CDR1 as MDHEN and CDR2 as SYDVKM. The CDR3 spells CASSRGWNSPLHF. CDR3 coding DNA: TGTGCCAGCAGTAGGGGGTGGAATTCACCCCTCCACTTT. The full variable domain, in which reference TRBV28 and TRBJ1-6 provide the parts outside the CDR3, is DVKVTQSSRYLVKRTGEKVFLECVQDMDHENMFWYRQDPGLGLRLIYFSYDVKMKEKGDIPEGYSVSREKKERFSLILESASTNQTSMYLCASSRGWNSPLHFGNGTRLTVT.